The entry below describes one T cell receptor (beta chain). What this receptor recognizes is not known. Base qualities are not recorded, but no much larger clone differs from it by a single base. Preparation of the library involved the immunoSEQ multiplex PCR assay. A mixture of 60 forward primers for TCR Vbeta segments and 13 reverse primers for TCR Jbeta segments was used in the multiplex PCR. The CDR3 region of rearranged TCR beta genes was amplified from genomic DNA by a multiplex PCR assay. The amplified TCR beta libraries were sequenced on the Illumina HiSeq System as 87-base-pair reads. Per the source publication's procedure: Across the 500 to 850 repertoires, a later analysis counted approximately 75 million unique TCR beta chains, 9 million to 14 million of which were shared by at least two donors. A nearest-neighbor algorithm error-corrected the raw reads and collapsed the reads into unique sequences, merging closely related sequences to remove PCR and sequencing errors. Alignment of CDR3 sequences to IMGT reference sequences was used to assign V, D and J gene segments. For a sequence to be retained, a match of at least six nucleotides was required to both a V gene segment and a J gene segment. A rearrangement counted as productive if the CDR3 had no stop codons and remained in frame with V and J, and every other rearrangement counted as non-productive. CDR3 was defined according to IMGT convention as the region running from the second conserved V-encoded cysteine to the conserved J-encoded phenylalanine. In an earlier analysis of around 540 of the donors, sequences lacking an unambiguous match to a single V gene segment were excluded. An earlier analysis of approximately 590 of the donors called V segments functional above 56.7% productive rearrangements and segregating when the between-donor standard deviation exceeded 5%. To diagnose cytomegalovirus status from the catalog of TCR beta chain sequences, a statistical classification framework was built. V and J gene assignment, in a later analysis, came from comparing TCR nucleotide sequences with IMGT/GENE-DB human TR gene sequences. The TCRdist pipeline was used in a later analysis to assign CDR3 sequences and most-parsimonious VDJ recombination scenarios. In a later analysis, each TCR beta chain was defined by its CDR3 amino acid sequence together with its V-gene family, and reads lacking a unique V-gene family were excluded. A later analysis removed roughly 590 highly shared, low-generation-probability nucleotide sequences to deal with suspected cross-contamination and a sequencing artifact. In a later analysis, a clonal expansion index was calculated for each public chain from normalized within-repertoire ranks of inferred template counts. Generation probabilities in a later analysis came from a VDJ recombination model fitted to out-of-frame rearrangements, and those results were checked against IGoR. In a later analysis, hypergeometric tests were used to score TCR-TCR, TCR-HLA and TCR-CMV co-occurrence, with a repertoire-size bias correction applied to TCR pairs. In a later analysis, false discovery rates were estimated by permuting HLA or CMV assignments 20 times. In a later analysis, co-occurring TCRs were grouped using DBSCAN, with TCRdist sequence similarity added in when clustering inside HLA-allele-positive subsets. Repertoires with fewer than 30,000 or more than 120,000 public chains, plus five repertoires with anomalous nucleotide sharing, were excluded from co-occurrence clustering. TCRdb limited this immuneACCESS table to in-frame rearrangements with V and J called. A share of clones is missing; checked studies link under half to unresolved V genes, and the rest is unexplained. V and J calls and clone size follow that table, whereas D and trimming were derived from the DNA. A total of approximately 160,000 clones appear in this sample, around 63% of them only once. Of the sample, roughly 4.1% falls within the top ten clones.

The cohort consisted of 600 to 700 healthy bone marrow donors. All cohort members were sampled while nominally healthy, although unrecorded immune exposures were likely present. The donor was CMV seropositive and was included in the group of 250 to 300 seropositive cohort members. A peripheral blood sample was collected from each donor, and TCR beta sequencing was performed on peripheral blood mononuclear cells. The Qiagen DNeasy Blood Extraction Kit was used to extract genomic DNA from the blood cell samples. The data derive from a study of cytomegalovirus exposure and HLA in healthy donors (dated by TCRdb to about 2017). About the investigation overall: An earlier analysis of some 600 of the donors reported 250 to 350 Gb of sequence data and 95 million to 130 million unique TCR beta sequences obtained from around 180 million T cells. About 330 gigabases of sequencing data and around 80 million unique TCR sequences made up an early release that covered about 640 HLA-typed donors. Of the roughly 400 genotyped donors, over 80% were placed in the genetic ancestry cluster associated with self-reported Caucasian donors. The study aimed to test whether signatures of past pathogen exposure could be identified by cataloging public T cell receptors. Using immunosequencing, the study profiled T cell repertoires from about 650 subjects and related those repertoires to cytomegalovirus serostatus. Along with the roughly 700-subject first cohort, a separate validation cohort of over a hundred different subjects was used. To predict cytomegalovirus infection status, the study brought together high-throughput TCR immunosequencing, statistical association of individual TCRs with disease status, and machine learning. In a later analysis, previously published TCR beta repertoires from 670 or so donors were re-analyzed and high-resolution HLA genotyping was added so that TCR occurrence patterns could be studied. Rather than using new phenotypic data, the later analysis identified candidate immune exposures from TCR beta sequences and from how often those sequences occurred across donors. To decide whether each TCR beta V gene segment behaved as functional or pseudogenic, an earlier analysis of over 500 of the donors relied on high-throughput TCR beta sequencing. Donor age, sex, ethnicity and CMV serostatus were compiled alongside the repertoire data. Genome-wide SNP genotypes for about 60% of the roughly 700 donors were used in a later genetic analysis, which treated that subset as a discovery cohort. All discovery cohort repertoires had been generated using a single sequencing platform. Both class I and class II loci were covered by HLA typing, at four-digit resolution. Typing coverage varied by locus: about 620-630 donors for A, B, C, DRB1 and DQB1; approximately 520 for DQA1; more than 600 for DPA1; more than 450 for DPB1. Four to six DR-DQ haplotypes were handled as single units for association and clustering because linkage in the cohort was strong. Among about 370 genotyped donors of the cohort, an average of roughly 230,000 unique TCR beta nucleotide sequences was sequenced per donor, of which about 18% were non-productive. What the authors observed across the whole study: Correlated functional status among segregating V segments might be attributable to linkage disequilibrium, but an unknown experimental factor could not be ruled out. In this cohort, only TCR beta chains were sequenced, and detectable features were limited by the absence of alpha or paired-chain data. Cytomegalovirus status was reported to be diagnosed by the classifier with high specificity and sensitivity in both the original and validation cohorts. In a later genetic analysis, fewer N-insertions in productive TCRs were reported among donors in an Asian-associated ancestry cluster than the approximately 670-donor mean. Presence/absence analyses assumed roughly uniform sequencing depth across donors, an assumption that may not hold. An earlier analysis of around 540 of the donors showed that most TCR beta V segments appeared in productive rearrangements either about 87% or about 30% of the time, which broadly matched IMGT annotations. The authors suggested that the approach could potentially be generalized to other disease states and immunological phenotypes. In vitro tests confirmed that a few of the cytomegalovirus-associated TCR beta chains recognize cytomegalovirus antigens. The earlier analysis of almost 600 of the donors excluded seventeen rarely observed V segments, including chromosome 9 orphons, because counts were too low. A cluster of highly shared sequence variants was judged likely to represent a technical artifact of the sequencing pipeline. A further reported finding was that TCR beta sequences accurately predicted the HLA-A and HLA-B alleles for most subjects in the first cohort. An association between a missense DCLRE1C variant and V-gene and J-gene trimming of TCR beta chains was found in a later genetic analysis and replicated in an independent cohort. The only immune exposure information available for the cohort was CMV serostatus. Compared with equally common non-associated chains, HLA-associated TCR beta chains in a later analysis were more clonally expanded and had lower generation probabilities. In a later analysis, most CMV-associated TCR beta chains were found to appear HLA-restricted, with HLA associations seemingly driven largely by CMV exposure. Because some donors lacked HLA typing at each locus, the association tests relied only on the typed subset. Because the 87-base-pair reads could not distinguish some IMGT-functional V segments, including TRBV6-2 and TRBV6-3, those segments were excluded. While some public TCRs were present in many individuals, most TCR sequences turned up only very rarely across donors. According to a later analysis, TCR association rates differed among HLA loci, with DRB1 alleles showing the most associated TCRs and HLA-C alleles showing the fewest. In the study, 150 to 200 TCR beta chains were listed as associated with cytomegalovirus. A later analysis associated some 17,000 TCR beta sequences with specific HLA alleles at a false discovery rate of 0.05. Assigning TCR associations to individual alleles was difficult when HLA alleles, especially DR and DQ, strongly co-occurred. Several of the top co-occurrence clusters appeared to be linked to parvovirus B19, influenza, CMV and Epstein-Barr virus, according to a later analysis.

The germline V gene yields SGHTA for CDR1 and FQGTGA for CDR2. Measured from the cysteine to the phenylalanine, the CDR3 is 16 residues long. Here the CDR3 DNA is all that survives: 48 bases in frame from base 1. Clipping removes 2 bases from V and 1 base from J, with 1 as the unmatched junction base count. Sequencing was done on a sample of PBMCs. Recombination joined TRBV7-3 with TRBJ2-6, with 8 middle bases fitting TRBD1. The receptor was derived from a woman under 30 in good health and CMV-seropositive. The nucleotide sequence is given as TGTGCCAGCAGCTTAGGACAGGGATCTGGGGCCAACGTCCTGACTTTC. This yields the protein CASSLGQGSGANVLTF.